The clone carrying this T cell receptor beta chain was counted between two and nine times. This sample stems from a study of response to subunit inactivated influenza vaccine. Each CDR3 protein is one row after TCRdb ran MiXCR on the RT-PCR reads. The sample records about 480,000 distinct CDR3 sequences, 13% being singletons. Germline loops: CDR1 SEHNR, CDR2 FQNEAQ (reference sequence). V lost 5 bases, J lost 13 bases, and 4 bases stayed unmatched. CDR3 length: 12 amino acids. The sample consisted of PBMCs from blood, taken roughly 47 days after vaccination. The V call is TRBV7-9, the J call TRBJ2-3; 12 positions agree with TRBD2. This TCR came from a man between 50 and 59 years old who received an inactivated influenza vaccine. The CDR3: CASSMTSGREYF. CDR3 DNA sequence: TGTGCCAGCAGCATGACTAGCGGGAGAGAGTATTTT.